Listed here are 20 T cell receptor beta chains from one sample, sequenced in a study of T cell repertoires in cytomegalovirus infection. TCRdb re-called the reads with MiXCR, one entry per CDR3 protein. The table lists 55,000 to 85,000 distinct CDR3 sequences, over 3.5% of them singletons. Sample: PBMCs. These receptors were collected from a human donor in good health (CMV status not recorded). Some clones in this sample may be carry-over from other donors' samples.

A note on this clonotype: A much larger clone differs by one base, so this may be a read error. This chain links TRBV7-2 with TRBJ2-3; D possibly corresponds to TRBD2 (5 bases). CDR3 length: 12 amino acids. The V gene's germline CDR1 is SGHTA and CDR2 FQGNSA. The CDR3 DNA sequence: TGTGCCAGCGGCTTTACTAGATATACGCAGTATTTT. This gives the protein CASGFTRYTQYF.

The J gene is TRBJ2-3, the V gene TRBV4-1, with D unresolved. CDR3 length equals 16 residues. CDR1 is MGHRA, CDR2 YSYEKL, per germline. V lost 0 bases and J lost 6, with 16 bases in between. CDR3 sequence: CASSQDRPAVGDTQYF. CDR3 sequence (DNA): TGCGCCAGCAGCCAAGATAGGCCCGCGGTAGGGGATACGCAGTATTTT.

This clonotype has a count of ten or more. CDR3 in amino acids: CASSYNGQGNYGYTF. Here the CDR3 DNA reads TGTGCCAGCAGTTACAATGGACAGGGGAACTATGGCTACACCTTC. This chain joins TRBV6-5 and TRBJ1-2, with 9 positions matching TRBD1. The CDR3 runs 15 residues. Germline lookup yields CDR1 MNHEY and CDR2 SVGAGI. The ends lost 2 bases at V and 2 bases at J; junction bases unmatched: 3.

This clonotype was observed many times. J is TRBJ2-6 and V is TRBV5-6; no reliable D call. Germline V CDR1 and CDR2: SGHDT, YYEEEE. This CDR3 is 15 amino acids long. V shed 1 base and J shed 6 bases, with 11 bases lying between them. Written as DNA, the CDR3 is TGTGCCAGCAGCTTGTCGCAGAATGAGGCCAACGTCCTGACTTTC. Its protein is CASSLSQNEANVLTF.

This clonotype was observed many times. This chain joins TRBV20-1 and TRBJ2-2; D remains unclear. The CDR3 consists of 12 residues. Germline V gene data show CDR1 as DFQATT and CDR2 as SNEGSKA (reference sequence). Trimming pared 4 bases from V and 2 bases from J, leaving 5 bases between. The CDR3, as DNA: TGCAGTGCTAATAGAAACACCGGGGAGCTGTTTTTT. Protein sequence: CSANRNTGELFF.

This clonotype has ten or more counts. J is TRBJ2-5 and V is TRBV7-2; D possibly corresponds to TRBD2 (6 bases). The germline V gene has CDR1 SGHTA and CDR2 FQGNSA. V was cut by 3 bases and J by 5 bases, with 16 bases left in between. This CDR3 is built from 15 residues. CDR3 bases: TGTGCCAGCAGCTTCGGCGGGAAACTCTCTGAGACCCAGTACTTC. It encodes CASSFGGKLSETQYF.

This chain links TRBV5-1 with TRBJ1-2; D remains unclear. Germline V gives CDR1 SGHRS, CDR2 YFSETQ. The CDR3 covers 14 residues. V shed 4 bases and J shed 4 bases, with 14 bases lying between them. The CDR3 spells CASSPAAEVYGYTF. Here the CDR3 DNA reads TGCGCCAGCAGCCCCGCGGCAGAGGTCTATGGCTACACCTTC. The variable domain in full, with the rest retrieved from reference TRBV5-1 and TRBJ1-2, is KAGVTQTPRYLIKTRGQQVTLSCSPISGHRSVSWYQQTPGQGLQFLFEYFSETQRNKGNFPGRFSGRQFSNSRSEMNVSTLELGDSALYLCASSPAAEVYGYTFGSGTRLTVV.

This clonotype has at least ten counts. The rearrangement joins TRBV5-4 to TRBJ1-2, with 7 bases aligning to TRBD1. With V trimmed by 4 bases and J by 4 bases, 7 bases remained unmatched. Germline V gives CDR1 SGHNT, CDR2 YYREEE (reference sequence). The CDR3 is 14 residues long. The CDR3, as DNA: TGTGCCAGCAGCCCGGGACAGTATCGCTATGGCTACACCTTC. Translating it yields CASSPGQYRYGYTF.

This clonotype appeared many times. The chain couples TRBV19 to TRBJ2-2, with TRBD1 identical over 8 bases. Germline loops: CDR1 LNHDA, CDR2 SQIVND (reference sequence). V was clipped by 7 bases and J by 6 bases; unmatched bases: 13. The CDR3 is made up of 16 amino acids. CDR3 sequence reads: CASTSSTGANSGELFF. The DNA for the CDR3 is TGTGCCAGTACCTCTTCGACAGGGGCGAATTCCGGGGAGCTGTTTTTT.

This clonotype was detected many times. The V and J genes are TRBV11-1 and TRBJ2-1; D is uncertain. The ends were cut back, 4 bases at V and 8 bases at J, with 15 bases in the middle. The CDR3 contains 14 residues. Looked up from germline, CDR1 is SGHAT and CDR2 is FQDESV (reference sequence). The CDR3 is CASSYPTVPDEQFF. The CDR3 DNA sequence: TGTGCCAGCAGCTACCCGACGGTACCTGATGAGCAGTTCTTC.

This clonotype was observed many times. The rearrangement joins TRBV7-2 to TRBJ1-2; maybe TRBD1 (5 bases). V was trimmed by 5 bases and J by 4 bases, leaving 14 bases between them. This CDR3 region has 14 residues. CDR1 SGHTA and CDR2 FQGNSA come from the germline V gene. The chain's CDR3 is CASSQGWGSYGYTF. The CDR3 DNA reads TGTGCCAGCAGCCAAGGTTGGGGGAGCTATGGCTACACCTTC.

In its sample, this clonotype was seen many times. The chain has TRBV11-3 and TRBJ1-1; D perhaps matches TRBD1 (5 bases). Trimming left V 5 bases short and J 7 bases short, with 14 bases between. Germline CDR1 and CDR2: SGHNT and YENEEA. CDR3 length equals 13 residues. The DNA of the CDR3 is TGTGCCAGCAGCCCCGAGGGGCGGGGTGAAGCTTTCTTT. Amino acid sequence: CASSPEGRGEAFF.

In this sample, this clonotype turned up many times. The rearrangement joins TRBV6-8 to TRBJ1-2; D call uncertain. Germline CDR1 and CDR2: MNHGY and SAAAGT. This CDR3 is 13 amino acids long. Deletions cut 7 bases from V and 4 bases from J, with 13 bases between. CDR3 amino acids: CASNPGRGYGYTF. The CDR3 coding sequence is TGTGCCAGCAACCCTGGGAGAGGCTATGGCTACACCTTC.

The CDR3 protein is CAKAFTPSRECYEQYF. The CDR3 nucleotides read TGCGCCAAAGCCTTTACGCCTTCACGGGAATGCTACGAGCAGTACTTC. The chain is built from TRBV23-1 and TRBJ2-7; a weak D match, TRBD2 (5 bases). TRBV23-1 is assigned to the ORF class and has an uncertain function. The length of the CDR3 is 16 residues. The ends were cut back, 10 bases at V and 3 bases at J, with 25 bases in the middle.

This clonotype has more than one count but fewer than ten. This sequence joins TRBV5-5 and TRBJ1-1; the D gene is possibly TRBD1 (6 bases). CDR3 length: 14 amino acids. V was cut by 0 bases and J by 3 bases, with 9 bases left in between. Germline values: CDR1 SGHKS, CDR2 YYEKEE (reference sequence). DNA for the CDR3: TGTGCCAGCAGCTTGGCCCCAGGGGACACTGAAGCTTTCTTT. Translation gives CASSLAPGDTEAFF.

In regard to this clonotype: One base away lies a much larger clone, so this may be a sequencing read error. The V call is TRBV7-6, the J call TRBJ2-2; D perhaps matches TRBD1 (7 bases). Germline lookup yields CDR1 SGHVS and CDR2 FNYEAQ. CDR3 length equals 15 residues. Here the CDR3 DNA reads TGTGCCAGCATGGCGGGGACAGCGAGCACCGGGGAGGTGTTTTTT. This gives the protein CASMAGTASTGEVFF.

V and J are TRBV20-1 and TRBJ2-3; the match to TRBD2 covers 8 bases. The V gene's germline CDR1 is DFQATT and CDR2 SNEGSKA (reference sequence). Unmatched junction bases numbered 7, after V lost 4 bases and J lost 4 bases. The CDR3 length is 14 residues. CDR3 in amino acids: CSAKLSGGSDTQYF. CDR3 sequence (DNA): TGCAGTGCTAAACTAAGCGGGGGATCAGATACGCAGTATTTT.

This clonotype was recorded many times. CDR3 sequence reads: CASHPEGRSPDTQYF. CDR3 nucleotide sequence: TGTGCCAGCCATCCCGAGGGAAGGTCCCCAGATACGCAGTATTTT. The chain uses TRBV19 and TRBJ2-3; tentatively, D is TRBD2 (5 bases). The CDR3 has 15 residues. Germline assignment: CDR1 LNHDA and CDR2 SQIVND (reference sequence). V lost 9 bases to trimming and J lost 4 bases, with 20 bases between them.

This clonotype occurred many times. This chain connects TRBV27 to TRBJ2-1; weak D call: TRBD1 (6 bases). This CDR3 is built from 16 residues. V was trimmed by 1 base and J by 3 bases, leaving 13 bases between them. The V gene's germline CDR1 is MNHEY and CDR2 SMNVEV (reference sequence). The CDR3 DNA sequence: TGTGCCAGCAGTTTATTGTGGCAGGGGAACTACAATGAGCAGTTCTTC. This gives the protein CASSLLWQGNYNEQFF.

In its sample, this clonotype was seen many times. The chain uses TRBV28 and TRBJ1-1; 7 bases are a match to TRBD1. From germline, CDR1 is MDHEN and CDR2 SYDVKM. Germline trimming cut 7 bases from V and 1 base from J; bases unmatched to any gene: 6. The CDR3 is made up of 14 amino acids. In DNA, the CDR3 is TGTGCCAGCATCAGAGGGGGCCGGAACACTGAAGCTTTCTTT. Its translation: CASIRGGRNTEAFF. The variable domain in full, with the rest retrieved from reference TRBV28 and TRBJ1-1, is DVKVTQSSRYLVKRTGEKVFLECVQDMDHENMFWYRQDPGLGLRLIYFSYDVKMKEKGDIPEGYSVSREKKERFSLILESASTNQTSMYLCASIRGGRNTEAFFGQGTRLTVV.